These T cell receptor beta chains were read from a single sample in a study of cytomegalovirus exposure and HLA in healthy donors. Repertoires were generated with immunoSEQ multiplex PCR, while TCRdb's copy carries only in-frame clones and drops some. Here the sample spans about 170,000 clones, approximately 78% being singletons. Sequenced: PBMCs. Receptors originate from a girl aged 2-15 years in good health and CMV-seropositive. Both conserved end residues are part of each CDR3.

J gene: TRBJ2-1; V gene: TRBV5-6; CDR3 protein: CASSLGPERAYIYNEQFF
J gene: TRBJ1-2; V gene: TRBV30; CDR3 protein: CAWRQGYSYGYTF
J gene: TRBJ2-5; V gene: TRBV6-5; CDR3 protein: CASVPLAGSRETQYF
J gene: TRBJ2-1; V gene: TRBV27; CDR3 protein: CASGPWFTHEQFF
J gene: TRBJ1-1; V gene: TRBV18; CDR3 protein: CASSPPWNTEAFF
J gene: TRBJ2-7; V gene: TRBV10-1; CDR3 protein: CASSQTGVGSYEQYF
J gene: TRBJ2-5; V gene: TRBV27; CDR3 protein: CASSPPGRGGRETQYF
J gene: TRBJ2-1; V gene: TRBV2; CDR3 protein: CASRATSGRGDEQFF
J gene: TRBJ1-5; V gene: TRBV7-6; CDR3 protein: CASSVRSGDQPQHF
J gene: TRBJ2-7; V gene: TRBV6-5; CDR3 protein: CASSYLAGPNEQYF
J gene: TRBJ1-1; V gene: TRBV4-1; CDR3 protein: CASSQVGTGMNTEAFF
J gene: TRBJ2-5; V gene: TRBV2; CDR3 protein: CASRPDRAETQYF
J gene: TRBJ2-7; V gene: TRBV19; CDR3 protein: CASSPGTGSYEQYF
J gene: TRBJ2-3; V gene: TRBV5-1; CDR3 protein: CASSLAGLAGGPNTDTQYF
J gene: TRBJ2-1; V gene: TRBV29-1; CDR3 protein: CSVKGVDEQFF
J gene: TRBJ2-7; V gene: TRBV28; CDR3 protein: CASSHPGHRYEQYF
J gene: TRBJ2-3; V gene: TRBV7-8; CDR3 protein: CASSQGLAGPRADTQYF
J gene: TRBJ1-2; V gene: TRBV27; CDR3 protein: CASSLWGGEWNGYTF
J gene: TRBJ1-2; V gene: TRBV7-9; CDR3 protein: CASSPNRRGYTF
J gene: TRBJ2-7; V gene: TRBV6-1; CDR3 protein: CASSDRGSVFPYEQYF
J gene: TRBJ1-4; V gene: TRBV30; CDR3 protein: CAWSLLEGGEKLFF
J gene: TRBJ1-1; V gene: TRBV27; CDR3 protein: CASSNRGYNTEAFF
J gene: TRBJ1-2; V gene: TRBV10-2; CDR3 protein: CASSRQGANRGYTF
J gene: TRBJ1-2; V gene: TRBV4-1; CDR3 protein: CASSQALNGPLF
J gene: TRBJ1-2; V gene: TRBV13; CDR3 protein: CASSPDRASYGYTF
J gene: TRBJ1-2; V gene: TRBV28; CDR3 protein: CASSTTGAGYGYTF
J gene: TRBJ2-1; V gene: TRBV5-1; CDR3 protein: CASERLAGYNEQFF